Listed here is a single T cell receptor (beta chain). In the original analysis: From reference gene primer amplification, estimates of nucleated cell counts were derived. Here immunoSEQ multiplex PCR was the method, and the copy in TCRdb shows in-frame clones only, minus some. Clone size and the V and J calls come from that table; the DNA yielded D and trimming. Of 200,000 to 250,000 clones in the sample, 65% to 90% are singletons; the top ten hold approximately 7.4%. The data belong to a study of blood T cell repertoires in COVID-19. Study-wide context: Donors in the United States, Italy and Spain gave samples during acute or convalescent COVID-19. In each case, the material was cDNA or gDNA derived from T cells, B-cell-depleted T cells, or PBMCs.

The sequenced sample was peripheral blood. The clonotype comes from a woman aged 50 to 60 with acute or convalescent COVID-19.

The CDR3 loop is CASRDWEAGNTIYF. In DNA, the CDR3 is TGTGCCAGCAGAGACTGGGAGGCTGGAAACACCATATATTTT. The chain recombines TRBV27 with TRBJ1-3, with D unresolved. V dropped 6 bases and J dropped 2 bases, with 11 bases sitting between them. The CDR3 is 14 residues long. Germline V CDR1 and CDR2: MNHEY, SMNVEV (reference sequence).